This T cell receptor beta chain was identified in a study of T cells in Graves' hyperthyroidism and ophthalmopathy (dated by TCRdb to about 2019). The study in broad terms: Peripheral blood was collected at initial diagnosis, before any treatment. In about 6 Graves' hyperthyroidism patients, the study also compared T-cell repertoires from thyroid tissue with T-cell repertoires from blood. After blood sampling, hyperthyroidism patients were treated with methimazole at a starting dose of 30 mg daily, and ophthalmopathy patients were treated with high-dose intravenous methylprednisolone. A discovery cohort of fewer than 110 patients, about 40 with Graves' ophthalmopathy and about 60 with stable Graves' hyperthyroidism, was used to find distinguishing TCR V-J signatures. The paper describes TCR Vbeta CDR3 sequencing of about 140 peripheral blood samples, made up of roughly 45 ophthalmopathy patients, some 80 hyperthyroidism patients and about 17 progressor patients. Prospective prediction of ophthalmopathy was tested in an independent validation cohort consisting of about 20 hyperthyroidism patients and approximately 16 patients who later progressed to ophthalmopathy. The roughly 90 discovery patients were divided at random into training and test sets in a 7:3 ratio.

Spanning cysteine to phenylalanine, the CDR3 consists of 13 amino acids. Only the CDR3 part of the read is kept: 39 bases, read in frame from the first base. In the germline V gene (reference sequence), CDR1 corresponds to DFQATT and CDR2 to SNEGSKA. The paper as a whole reports these results and caveats: In cross-validation, a model built on a 13 V-J signature told ophthalmopathy apart from stable hyperthyroidism with approximately 91% sensitivity and around 83% specificity, and in testing the same model reached 80%/75%. Sample size was not statistically predetermined, and investigators were not blinded to group allocation. Blood samples also contained most of the expanded thyroid clonotypes (frequency above 0.001), which suggests that blood repertoires may reflect thyroid immune responses. During validation, the model predicted progression to ophthalmopathy a median of roughly 7.1 months ahead of onset, with more than 55% sensitivity and 72.22% specificity.

The TCR beta CDR3 regions were amplified from the RNA transcripts. The TCR CDR3 was subjected to a first round of RT-PCR using the HTBI primer set and the Qiagen OneStep RT-PCR kit. The libraries were constructed in a second round of multiplex PCR and then size-selected and purified. Sequencing of the libraries was done on an Illumina HiSeq2000 using paired-end 100 bp reads. Under the source paper's analysis protocol: Raw data were processed with SOAPnuke, discarding reads with adapters, uncalled bases, mean Phred below 15, or no exact constant-primer or identifier match. High-quality paired reads were merged with COPE v1.2.5, and unique nucleotide sequences were defined as clonotypes. MiTCR v1.1 was used to align the clonotypes against IMGT TRBV, TRBD and TRBJ reference segments. Analysis was restricted to V-J combinations with a frequency above 0.0001, which covered about 99% of repertoires. A TCS score was defined as the ratio of F50 (clonal expansion) to E x V (chaos), with BLOSUM62-based TCRdist applied between CDR3 peptides within each V-J. Welch's t-statistics and random forest reduced some 510 V-J features to 13, which were used in a naive Bayes classifier (R e1071). The raw public reads went through TCRdb reprocessing: fastp at Q25, MiXCR clone calling, in-frame beta chains kept. Duplicate CDR3 protein sequences are folded into a single record with the most common DNA and genes. The V and J calls, along with clone size, are taken from TCRdb and not from the paper's own processing. Counted in this sample were fewer than 350,000 distinct CDR3 sequences; approximately 12% of them appeared once. Roughly 8.5% of the sample rests with the top ten.

Hyperthyroidism patients were newly diagnosed, had a disease duration of under 2 months, and were aged 18 to 65 years. Exclusion was applied to patients with uncontrolled infections, other autoimmune diseases, pregnancy or lactation. Diagnoses were based on clinical symptoms, serum thyroxine and TRAb, thyroid ultrasound and orbital computed tomography. For progressor patients, blood was drawn at the first diagnosis of hyperthyroidism, before any ophthalmopathy symptoms had appeared. Ficoll-Paque density gradient centrifugation was used to isolate PBMCs from around 9.1 ml of fresh peripheral blood. Progressor patients were first diagnosed with Graves' hyperthyroidism and then developed ophthalmopathy during follow-up. Total RNA was extracted with Trizol reagent, and quality was checked on an Agilent 2100 Bioanalyzer. Many counts were recorded for this clonotype. The specificity of this receptor is unknown. There are no base qualities to consult, and no much larger clone falls within one base.

The rearrangement combines TRBV20-1 with TRBJ2-3; 7 junctional bases match TRBD2. Sequencing used blood. The receptor was derived from a woman younger than 45 with Graves' hyperthyroidism that later progressed to Graves' ophthalmopathy. CDR3 reads: CSPKLAGTDTQYF. The nucleotide sequence is given as TGCAGCCCGAAGCTAGCGGGCACAGATACGCAGTATTTT.